The subject of this entry is one TCR beta chain. This CDR3 spans 15 amino acids. V lost 3 bases and J 0 bases, leaving 12 bases between the germline ends. CDR1 is GTSNPN, CDR2 SVGIG, per germline (reference sequence). This record belongs to a study of siplizumab effects on memory and regulatory T cells. Clones were read by immunoSEQ multiplex PCR, and TCRdb kept only the in-frame ones, dropping some. Of 70,000 or so clones in the sample, around 90% were seen once. Sequencing was performed on Tregs sorted from blood. V gene TRBV30 combines with J gene TRBJ2-4, with D unresolved. This clonotype was sampled from a human donor in good health. As DNA, the CDR3 is TGTGCCTGGAGACAATCCTCGTTAGCCAAAAACATTCAGTACTTC. This sequence encodes CAWRQSSLAKNIQYF.